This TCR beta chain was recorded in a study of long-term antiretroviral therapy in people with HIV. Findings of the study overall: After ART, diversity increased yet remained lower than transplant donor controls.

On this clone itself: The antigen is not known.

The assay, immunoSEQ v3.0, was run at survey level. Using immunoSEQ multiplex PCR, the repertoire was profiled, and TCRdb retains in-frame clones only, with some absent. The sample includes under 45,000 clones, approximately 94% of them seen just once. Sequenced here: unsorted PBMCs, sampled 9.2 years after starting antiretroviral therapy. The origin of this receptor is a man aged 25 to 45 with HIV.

The CDR3 DNA sequence: TGTGCCAGCAGTCTTACTAGCGGGGGACCATATGCGCAGTATTTT. Amino acid sequence: CASSLTSGGPYAQYF. The rearrangement links TRBV6-1 to TRBJ2-3, with TRBD2 identical over 11 bases. Germline loops: CDR1 MNHNS, CDR2 SASEGT. V shed 5 bases and J 10 bases; nucleotides not matched to a gene: 11. CDR3 size: 15 residues.